These 8 T cell receptor beta chains originate from one sample sequenced in a study of blood T cell repertoires in COVID-19. Sequencing was performed with immunoSEQ multiplex PCR; in TCRdb, only in-frame clones are kept and a portion is missing. The sample contains 150,000 to 200,000 clones, 88% of which appear only once. Source material: peripheral blood. The receptors originated from a man aged 55 to 70 with acute or convalescent COVID-19.

This clone occurred once. The chain has TRBV12-5 and TRBJ2-5, with 12 bases identical to TRBD1. From germline, CDR1 is LGHNT and CDR2 FRNRAP. The CDR3 length is 16 residues. Unmatched junction bases numbered 8, after V lost 4 bases and J lost 5 bases. For the CDR3, the DNA is TGTGCTAGTGGTTCCGGGACAGGGGGCGCTGGGGAGACCCAGTACTTC. Translation gives CASGSGTGGAGETQYF.

The CDR3 protein is CASSSSESGVQETQYF. The CDR3 region has the DNA TGTGCCAGCTCATCTTCGGAAAGCGGGGTTCAAGAGACCCAGTACTTC. The genes are TRBV18 and TRBJ2-5; 7 bases agree with TRBD2. This CDR3 is 16 amino acids long. V dropped 5 bases and J dropped 2; count of bases not matched to a gene: 11. Germline V gene sequence: CDR1 KGHSH, CDR2 LQKENI.

In its sample, this clone was seen many times. This sequence joins TRBV19 and TRBJ1-1; D gene ambiguous. The germline CDR1 and CDR2 sequences are LNHDA and SQIVND (reference sequence). Between the trimmed V and J ends, which lost 5 bases and 5 bases, there was a span of 18 bases. The CDR3 sequence is 15 residues long. The CDR3 protein is CASSPPAHGGTEAFF. CDR3 bases: TGTGCCAGTAGTCCTCCGGCACACGGAGGGACTGAAGCTTTCTTT.

The CDR3 DNA follows: TGTGCCAGCAGCTTACGGACAGGGAGAAACACCATATATTTT. It translates to CASSLRTGRNTIYF. The rearrangement links TRBV5-6 to TRBJ1-3, with 8 bases matching TRBD1. J gave up 5 bases and V 2 bases, and 3 bases lay outside the gene matches. The CDR3 has 14 residues. Germline loops: CDR1 SGHDT, CDR2 YYEEEE.

This chain's CDR3 is CASTFGTFRGEQYF. The CDR3 DNA follows: TGTGCCAGTACCTTCGGGACATTCCGGGGCGAGCAGTACTTC. V and J are TRBV19 and TRBJ2-7, with D possibly being TRBD1 (6 bases). Germline lookup yields CDR1 LNHDA and CDR2 SQIVND (reference sequence). This CDR3 spans 14 amino acids. Trimming took 7 bases from V and 6 from J, leaving 19 bases between them.

This chain links TRBV19 with TRBJ1-5, with D possibly being TRBD1 (5 bases). This CDR3 spans 15 amino acids. Germline assignment: CDR1 LNHDA and CDR2 SQIVND (reference sequence). Trimming stripped 2 bases from V and 0 bases from J, with 8 bases between. Here the CDR3 reads CASSIRGPSNQPQHF. Here the CDR3 DNA reads TGTGCCAGTAGTATAAGGGGCCCTAGCAATCAGCCCCAGCATTTT.

The V gene is TRBV6-5, the J gene TRBJ1-2; 7 bases line up with TRBD1. The CDR3 has 13 amino acids. CDR1 MNHEY and CDR2 SVGAGI come from the germline V gene. V shed 5 bases, J shed 8 bases, and the junction held 8 bases outside the gene matches. CDR3 nucleotide sequence: TGTGCCAGCAGTCAGACAGGGCCTCGCGGCTACACCTTC. It codes for CASSQTGPRGYTF.

The rearrangement joins TRBV19 to TRBJ2-5; a weak D match, TRBD2 (6 bases). Germline assignment: CDR1 LNHDA and CDR2 SQIVND (reference sequence). This CDR3 comprises 13 residues. V lost 3 bases and J lost 5, with 10 bases in between. CDR3 in DNA: TGTGCCAGTAGTATTTGGGAGGTCGAGACCCAGTACTTC. Translation gives CASSIWEVETQYF.